These T cell receptor beta chains were read from a single sample in a study of tumor-infiltrating lymphocytes in primary liver carcinoma. TCRdb used MiXCR to reprocess the multiplex PCR reads, holding one entry per CDR3 protein. The top ten hold around 9.5% of the sample, which has fewer than 350,000 distinct CDR3 sequences, 65% seen once. The sequencing sample was made of peripheral blood. All receptors derive from a man in his forties with primary liver carcinoma and hepatitis B virus infection. Both conserved end residues are part of each CDR3. Fields, in order: clone size, J gene, D gene, V gene, CDR3 length, CDR3 DNA, CDR3 protein. The D gene is left open where the match is weak. Part of the rows lack a size; the others show once, few, many or a class for expanded clones.

.	TRBJ2-7	TRBD2	TRBV5-6	13	TGTGTCAGCAGCGTCCTAGCGGGAGACGAGCAGTACTTC	CVSSVLAGDEQYF
few	TRBJ2-2	TRBD2	TRBV6-5	16	TGTGCCAGCAGACGCGTGACCGGGACTAGCGTCGGGGAGCTGTTTTTT	CASRRVTGTSVGELFF
.	TRBJ2-1	.	TRBV5-1	13	TGCGCCAGCAGCTTGGGACAGAACAATGAGCAGCTCTTC	CASSLGQNNEQLF
.	TRBJ1-2	TRBD1	TRBV5-6	16	TGTGCCAGCAGCTTGGGAGACAGGGGGCGCTTAATTGGCTACACCTTC	CASSLGDRGRLIGYTF
.	TRBJ2-2	TRBD2	TRBV7-8	16	TGTGCCAGCAGCGAAACCGGGACTAGAAGGACCGGGGAGCTGTTTTTT	CASSETGTRRTGELFF
.	TRBJ2-3	.	TRBV30	11	TGTGGTGGGAGAGTATTGGATACGCAGTATTTT	CGGRVLDTQYF
.	TRBJ1-5	.	TRBV6-2/TRBV6-3	15	TGTGCCAGCAGTTACTGGGGGAATAGCAATGAGCCCCAGCATTTT	CASSYWGNSNEPQHF
.	TRBJ2-7	.	TRBV6-5	15	TGTGCCAGCAGTTACTCTCATCGGTACTCTTACGAGCAGTACTTC	CASSYSHRYSYEQYF
many	TRBJ2-2	TRBD2	TRBV4-3	16	TGCGCCAGCAGCCAAGGTCCCGCGGGAGAGACCGGGGAGCTGTTTTTT	CASSQGPAGETGELFF
.	TRBJ2-1	TRBD2	TRBV9	16	TGTGCCAGCGGCGCCGCAGCGGGGGGGGCCTACAATGAGCAGTTCTTC	CASGAAAGGAYNEQFF
.	TRBJ2-1	.	TRBV11-1	18	TGTGCCAGCTGCTTACTTGCTGGCGCGGATCGCTCCTACAATGAGCAGTTCTTC	CASCLLAGADRSYNEQFF
.	TRBJ2-4	TRBD2	TRBV6-5	14	TGTGCCAACAGTTTAGCGGGGACCAAAAACATTCAGTACTTC	CANSLAGTKNIQYF
.	TRBJ2-2	.	TRBV6-1	16	TGTGCCAGCCGAGGTTTAGGGGGAGATATGATCGGGGAGCTGTTTTTT	CASRGLGGDMIGELFF
.	TRBJ2-7	TRBD2	TRBV11-2	14	TGTGCCAGCAGCCGTAGCGGGAGGGTCTACGAGCAGTACTTC	CASSRSGRVYEQYF
.	TRBJ2-7	.	TRBV6-5	14	TGTGCCAGCAGTTTAAGAAGCTCGATCTACGAGCAGTACTTC	CASSLRSSIYEQYF
.	TRBJ2-3	.	TRBV14	15	TGTGCCAGCAGCCAAGGGAGGGGACTCCACGATACGCAGTATTTT	CASSQGRGLHDTQYF
many	TRBJ2-5	TRBD1	TRBV10-3	14	TGTGCCATCAGCGGGACAGGGGGCGCAGAGACCCAGTACTTC	CAISGTGGAETQYF
.	TRBJ2-2	.	TRBV5-1	15	TGCGCCAGCAACCCGGAGGCGGGTCTCTTCGGGAAGCTGTTTTTT	CASNPEAGLFGKLFF
few	TRBJ2-4	.	TRBV6-2/TRBV6-3	13	TGTGCCAGCAGCCCAGCGTCTCCTAGGCTTCAGTACTTC	CASSPASPRLQYF
many	TRBJ2-1	.	TRBV4-1	16	TGCGCCAGCAGCCAAGCCTACGGACCCCCATACAATGAGCAGTTCTTC	CASSQAYGPPYNEQFF
.	TRBJ2-5	.	TRBV11-1	15	TGTGCCAGTAGCCTGGGACCGTCGAAGTGGGAGACCCAGTACTTC	CASSLGPSKWETQYF
.	TRBJ2-5	.	TRBV29-1	15	TGCAGCGTTGATGGAGGACCTAGGGGCCAAGAGACCCAGTACTTC	CSVDGGPRGQETQYF
.	TRBJ1-4	TRBD1	TRBV11-1	15	TGTGCCAACAGCCCCGGACAGGGGGTGGATGAAAAACTGTTTTTT	CANSPGQGVDEKLFF
.	TRBJ1-4	.	TRBV11-3	16	TGTGCCAGCAGCTTTTGGACATGTGTAACTAATGAAAAACTGTTTTTT	CASSFWTCVTNEKLFF
.	TRBJ1-2	.	TRBV4-3	16	TGCGCCAGCAGTCAAGATGGGAGGGGACGGGACTATGGCTACACCTTC	CASSQDGRGRDYGYTF
once	TRBJ1-2	.	TRBV11-3	14	TGTGCCAGCAGTCAACAGGACCGAAACTATGGTTACACCTTC	CASSQQDRNYGYTF
many	TRBJ2-1	TRBD2	TRBV10-3	16	TGTGCCATCAGACCTAGCGGGGCAAGCTCCTACAATGAGCAGTTCTTC	CAIRPSGASSYNEQFF
.	TRBJ2-7	.	TRBV4-3	13	TGTGCCAGCAGCCTACAGGCTAGCGACGAGCAGTACTTC	CASSLQASDEQYF
few	TRBJ1-1	.	TRBV28	15	TGTGCCAGCACATTGAGACCCGGGTCGGACACTGAAGCTTTCTTT	CASTLRPGSDTEAFF
.	TRBJ2-6	TRBD1	TRBV4-2	22	TGTGCCAGCAGCCAAGAAGGTTCGGGACAGGGCCAAATCCAATCTGGGGTCAACGTCCTGACTTTC	CASSQEGSGQGQIQSGVNVLTF
.	TRBJ2-7	.	TRBV18	14	TGTGCCAGCTCACCACCGTACGGGGGTTACGAGCAGTACTTC	CASSPPYGGYEQYF
.	TRBJ1-1	TRBD1	TRBV11-3	15	TGTGCCAACAGTCCGGGACAGGGAGTGAACACTGAAGCTTTCTTT	CANSPGQGVNTEAFF
.	TRBJ2-1	TRBD2	TRBV11-1	15	TGTGCCAGCAGCTTGGGACTAGCGGGAGTTAATGAGCGGTTATTC	CASSLGLAGVNERLF
once	TRBJ1-4	TRBD1	TRBV28	14	TGTGCCAGCAGAGAGACAGGGGGGAATGAAACACTGTTTTTT	CASRETGGNETLFF
.	TRBJ2-1	TRBD2	TRBV11-2	16	TGTGCCAGGAGCTTAGATCGGAGTAGCGGGAATAATGAGCAGTCCTTC	CARSLDRSSGNNEQSF
.	TRBJ2-7	.	TRBV6-5	13	TGTGCCAACAGTAGGGGGGCGCTCTACGAGCAGTACTTC	CANSRGALYEQYF
many	TRBJ1-3	.	TRBV29-1	14	TGCAGCGGTAAAGTAGGGACCTCTGGAAACACCATATATTTT	CSGKVGTSGNTIYF
many	TRBJ2-1	TRBD2	TRBV11-3	15	TGTGCCAGCCAGCTGGCTAGCGGCCTGGGAAATGAGCAGTTCTTC	CASQLASGLGNEQFF
.	TRBJ2-3	.	TRBV21-1	14	TGTGCCAGCAGTAAAGACGGCGGGGGAGATACGCAGTATTTT	CASSKDGGGDTQYF
few	TRBJ1-1	.	TRBV5-1	14	TGCGCCAGCAGCTTTGCGGCAGCCGGCACTGAAGCTTTCTTT	CASSFAAAGTEAFF
few	TRBJ2-1	TRBD2	TRBV18	17	TGTGCCAGCTCTTACGCGGCAGGGGCTAGCGGGAGTAGTGAGCAGTTCTTC	CASSYAAGASGSSEQFF